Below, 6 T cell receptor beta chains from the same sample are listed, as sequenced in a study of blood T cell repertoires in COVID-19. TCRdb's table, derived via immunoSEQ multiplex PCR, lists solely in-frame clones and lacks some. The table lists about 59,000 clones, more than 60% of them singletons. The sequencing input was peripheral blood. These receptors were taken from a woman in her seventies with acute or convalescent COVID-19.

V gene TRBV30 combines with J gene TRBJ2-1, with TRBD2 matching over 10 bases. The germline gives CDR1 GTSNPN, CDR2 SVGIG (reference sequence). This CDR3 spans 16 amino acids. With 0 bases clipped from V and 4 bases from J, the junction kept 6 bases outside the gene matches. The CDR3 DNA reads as TGTGCCTGGAGTGTACGAAGTAGCGGGGGGTACAATGAGCAGTTCTTC. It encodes CAWSVRSSGGYNEQFF.

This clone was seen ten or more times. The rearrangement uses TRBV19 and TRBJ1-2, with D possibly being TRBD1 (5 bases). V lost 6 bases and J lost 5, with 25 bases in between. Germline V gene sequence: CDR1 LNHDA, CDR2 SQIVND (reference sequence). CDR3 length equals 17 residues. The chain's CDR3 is CASRERLRPTGGYGYTF. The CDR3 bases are TGTGCCAGTAGGGAGAGGCTCAGGCCCACCGGGGGGTATGGCTACACCTTC.

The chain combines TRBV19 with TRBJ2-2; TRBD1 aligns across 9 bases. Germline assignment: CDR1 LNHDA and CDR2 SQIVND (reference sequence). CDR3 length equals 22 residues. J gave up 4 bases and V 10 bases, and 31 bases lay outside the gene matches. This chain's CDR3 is CATSRGVKLWVTGGISTGELFF. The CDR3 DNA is TGTGCCACCAGTAGGGGGGTCAAATTATGGGTGACAGGGGGTATTTCCACCGGGGAGCTGTTTTTT.

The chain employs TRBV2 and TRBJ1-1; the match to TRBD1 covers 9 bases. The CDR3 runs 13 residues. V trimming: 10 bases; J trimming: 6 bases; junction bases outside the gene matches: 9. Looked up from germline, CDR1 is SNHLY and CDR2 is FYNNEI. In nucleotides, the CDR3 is TGTGCCACGGGACAGGGAGGTTTAGCTGAAGCTTTCTTT. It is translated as CATGQGGLAEAFF.

Here the CDR3 DNA reads TGTGCCAGCTCACCACCCCCTAGGGATACGCAGTATTTT. Translating gives CASSPPPRDTQYF. This rearrangement joins TRBV18 to TRBJ2-3; D gene uncertain. Germline lookup yields CDR1 KGHSH and CDR2 LQKENI. The CDR3 is 13 residues long. V lost 0 bases and J lost 6, with 7 bases in between.

CDR3 protein: CATSRPQTDIRAFF. DNA for the CDR3: TGTGCCACCAGCAGACCCCAGACAGATATACGAGCTTTCTTT. The chain employs TRBV15 and TRBJ1-1, with D possibly being TRBD1 (5 bases). V was shortened by 2 bases and J by 10 bases, with 17 bases between the two germline ends. The CDR3 extends over 14 amino acids. CDR1 is LNHNV and CDR2 is YYDKDF in the germline V gene (reference sequence).